These 22 T cell receptor beta chains share one sample of origin, sequenced in a study of low-dose radiotherapy and immunotherapy resistance in tumors. TRAV- and TRBV-specific primers, spanning alpha and beta chains, primed first-strand cDNA. The authors ran 15 to 20 PCR cycles to amplify TCRs with a constant-region primer and V-primer adapter. TCRdb called the reads again in MiXCR, with one record for every CDR3 protein. In the table there are 9,700 or so distinct CDR3 sequences, roughly 80% of which are singletons. The receptors come from a human donor with advanced metastatic prostate, ovarian, gallbladder or colorectal cancer (not recorded which). This table probably holds off-target reads from a library built for another chain.

The chain recombines TRBV13 with TRBJ2-3; 13 nucleotides align to TRBD2. The CDR3 length is 22 residues. The germline V gene has CDR1 PRHDT and CDR2 FYEKMQ (reference sequence). J gave up 1 base and V 5 bases, and 21 bases lay outside the gene matches. The CDR3 DNA follows: TGTGCCAGCAGCCTCCCGAGGGGATCTGGGACTAGCGGGGATCGCGGCACAGATACGCAGTATTTT. Amino acid sequence: CASSLPRGSGTSGDRGTDTQYF.

The chain employs TRBV11-2 and TRBJ2-1, with D perhaps TRBD1 or TRBD2 (6 bases each). Trimming took off 5 bases at V and 6 bases at J, with 14 bases between the two ends. The CDR3 length is 14 residues. Germline-derived CDR1 and CDR2 are SGHAT and FQNNGV. The CDR3 protein is CASSKRQEGNEQFF. The CDR3 DNA reads TGTGCCAGCAGCAAGAGACAGGAGGGCAATGAGCAGTTCTTC.

This chain uses TRBV18 with TRBJ1-5, with D unclear. Germline CDR1 KGHSH, CDR2 LQKENI. This CDR3 contains 12 residues. Trimming removed 6 bases at V and 8 bases at J, with 11 bases between. In DNA form, the CDR3 reads TGTGCCAGCTCCGTGCCTGGGAAGCCCCAGCATTTT. It translates to CASSVPGKPQHF. The full variable domain, completed using reference TRBV18 and TRBJ1-5, is NAGVMQNPRHLVRRRGQEARLRCSPMKGHSHVYWYRQLPEEGLKFMVYLQKENIIDESGMPKERFSAEFPKEGPSILRIQQVVRGDSAAYFCASSVPGKPQHFGDGTRLSIL.

The rearrangement uses TRBV29-1 and TRBJ2-7; either TRBD1 or TRBD2 may supply D (5 bases each). CDR1 is SQVTM and CDR2 is ANQGSEA in the germline V gene. The CDR3 sequence is 14 residues long. V was trimmed by 0 bases and J by 3 bases, leaving 12 bases between them. The CDR3 DNA is TGCAGCGTTGAAGATGGGACCAATCTCTACGAGCAGTACTTC. Its translation is CSVEDGTNLYEQYF.

The chain couples TRBV29-1 to TRBJ2-1; 16 positions agree with TRBD2. The CDR3 sequence is 19 residues long. The trim removed 2 bases at V and 3 bases at J, leaving 10 bases unmatched. Germline V gene sequence: CDR1 SQVTM, CDR2 ANQGSEA. The CDR3 protein is CSVEPAGTSGRAFYNEQFF. In DNA form, the CDR3 reads TGCAGCGTTGAACCCGCCGGGACTAGCGGGAGGGCCTTCTACAATGAGCAGTTCTTC.

This clonotype was detected only once. The V call is TRBV19, the J call TRBJ2-7; D not resolved. Trimming took 1 base from V and 7 from J, leaving 11 bases between them. The CDR3 has 13 residues. Germline loops: CDR1 LNHDA, CDR2 SQIVND (reference sequence). The CDR3 DNA reads as TGTGCCAGTAGTATAGTAAGTTATCGGGAGCAGTACTTC. Its translation is CASSIVSYREQYF.

This clonotype was observed once. The rearrangement joins TRBV5-6 to TRBJ1-3; D is unresolved. The CDR3 extends over 14 amino acids. Germline CDR1 SGHDT, CDR2 YYEEEE. The ends were cut back, 1 base at V and 2 bases at J, with 7 bases in the middle. Written as DNA, the CDR3 is TGTGCCAGCAGCTTGAACAGTCCTGGAAACACCATATATTTT. It yields the protein CASSLNSPGNTIYF.

This clonotype has just one count. The chain combines TRBV3-1 with TRBJ2-2; possible D gene TRBD1, 6 bases. This CDR3 has 17 residues. CDR1 LGHDT and CDR2 YNNKEL come from the germline V gene (reference sequence). Trimming removed 3 bases at V and 2 bases at J, with 16 bases between. CDR3 coding DNA: TGTGCCAGCAGCCAGAAACCTGGGGGCGTAAACACCGGGGAGCTGTTTTTT. Translated, it gives CASSQKPGGVNTGELFF.

The rearrangement uses TRBV2 and TRBJ2-7; D gene uncertain. Germline CDR1 and CDR2: SNHLY and FYNNEI. Trimming left V 6 bases short and J 3 bases short, with 6 bases between. The CDR3 consists of 11 residues. CDR3 nucleotides: TGTGCCAGCAGGTTAGACTACGAGCAGTACTTC. This translates into CASRLDYEQYF.

The gene calls are TRBV12-3 or TRBV12-4 and TRBJ2-1, with TRBD2 matching over 13 bases. With 6 bases clipped from V and 8 bases from J, the junction kept 7 bases outside the gene matches. The CDR3 has 15 residues. CDR3 DNA sequence: TGTGCCAGCAGGCTGACTAGCGGGAGGATCGATGAGCAGTTCTTC. Translating gives CASRLTSGRIDEQFF.

The chain has TRBV12-3 or TRBV12-4 and TRBJ2-1, with D uncertain. V dropped 2 bases and J dropped 2 bases, with 10 bases sitting between them. The CDR3 totals 15 residues. CDR3 DNA: TGTGCCAGCAGTTTATCGGTTGCTGCCTACAATGAGCAGTTCTTC. Translating it yields CASSLSVAAYNEQFF.

This chain uses TRBV4-3 with TRBJ2-4; D is unresolved. The CDR3 runs to 15 residues. Between the trimmed V and J ends, which lost 0 bases and 7 bases, there was a span of 13 bases. Germline loops: CDR1 LGHNA, CDR2 YSLEER. CDR3 in amino acids: CASSQEIHSMNIQYF. The CDR3 DNA reads as TGCGCCAGCAGCCAAGAGATTCACAGTATGAACATTCAGTACTTC.

V gene TRBV20-1 combines with J gene TRBJ2-3; 13 nucleotides align to TRBD2. There are 20 residues in the CDR3. Losses at the gene ends were 1 base for V and 6 bases for J; bases not matched to a gene: 19. Germline CDR1 DFQATT, CDR2 SNEGSKA (reference sequence). This CDR3 is CSARVLFGTSGDPRPDTQYF. CDR3 sequence (DNA): TGCAGTGCTAGAGTCCTTTTCGGGACTAGCGGGGACCCCCGTCCGGATACGCAGTATTTT.

Details on this clonotype: Relative to the germline gene, one junction end is altered; a read error may explain this. This sequence joins TRBV12-3 or TRBV12-4 and TRBJ1-1, with D possibly TRBD1 on 5 matching bases. This CDR3 is 12 amino acids long. The CDR3 DNA reads TGTGCCAGCAGAAAGGGGCCAGCACGCTTCTTTTTT. Its translation is CASRKGPARFFF.

The chain recombines TRBV5-1 with TRBJ2-1; 9 nucleotides agree with TRBD2. From germline, CDR1 is SGHRS and CDR2 YFSETQ. V gave up 2 bases and J gave up 8 bases; unmatched junction bases: 2. This CDR3 has 13 residues. CDR3 DNA sequence: TGCGCCAGCAGCTTACTAGCGGGTGATGAGCAGTTCTTC. Protein product: CASSLLAGDEQFF.

The CDR3 loop reads CASSPGGGRSEKLFF. Here the CDR3 DNA reads TGTGCCAGTAGTCCAGGCGGGGGACGAAGCGAAAAACTGTTTTTT. V usage is TRBV19 and J usage is TRBJ1-4; possibly TRBD1 for D (5 bases). Per germline, CDR1 LNHDA and CDR2 SQIVND (reference sequence). Deletions cut 5 bases from V and 8 bases from J, with 18 bases between. This CDR3 is built from 15 residues. Full variable domain (remainder filled in from reference TRBV19 and TRBJ1-4): DGGITQSPKYLFRKEGQNVTLSCEQNLNHDAMYWYRQDPGQGLRLIYYSQIVNDFQKGDIAEGYSVSREKKESFPLTVTSAQKNPTAFYLCASSPGGGRSEKLFFGSGTQLSVL.

This chain uses TRBV29-1 with TRBJ2-1, with D possibly TRBD1 on 6 matching bases. CDR3 length equals 13 residues. Germline CDR1 SQVTM, CDR2 ANQGSEA. The V gene lost 6 bases and the J gene lost 9 bases, with 18 bases spanning the gap. The CDR3 DNA reads TGCAGCGTCAGGGTAGGGGGACGGGGTGAGCAGTTCTTC. This translates into CSVRVGGRGEQFF.

J is TRBJ1-2 and V is TRBV30; the D gene is possibly TRBD1 (5 bases). Germline CDR1 is GTSNPN and CDR2 is SVGIG (reference sequence). The CDR3 has 14 amino acids. Trimming stripped 3 bases from V and 7 bases from J, with 18 bases between. The DNA for the CDR3 is TGTGCCTGGAGCTTAGGCGGAGTCAGGGCTGGCTACACCTTC. The encoded protein is CAWSLGGVRAGYTF.

This clonotype was seen a few times. The rearrangement joins TRBV14 to TRBJ2-4; D is uncertain. CDR3 length: 13 residues. V was clipped by 1 base and J by 6 bases, with 7 bases between them. Germline V CDR1 and CDR2: SGHDN, FVKESK. The CDR3 here is CASSQAWGNIQYF. Here the CDR3 DNA reads TGTGCCAGCAGCCAAGCTTGGGGAAACATTCAGTACTTC.

This clonotype showed up just a few times. The chain recombines TRBV13 with TRBJ1-2; TRBD1 aligns across 9 bases. Germline CDR1 and CDR2: PRHDT and FYEKMQ (reference sequence). After removal of 5 bases from V and 4 bases from J, the junction contained 5 bases not matched to a gene. The CDR3 runs to 14 residues. DNA for the CDR3: TGTGCCAGCAGCGGTACAGGGGGCGGCTATGGCTACACCTTC. This codes for CASSGTGGGYGYTF.

The chain joins TRBV28 to TRBJ2-1; D could derive from TRBD1 or TRBD2 (6 bases each). The V end was cut by 6 bases, the J end by 3 bases, with 12 bases between. The germline V gene encodes CDR1 MDHEN and CDR2 SYDVKM. This CDR3 has 14 amino acids. This CDR3 is CASREGGNYNEQFF. The CDR3 region has the DNA TGTGCCAGCAGGGAAGGGGGGAACTACAATGAGCAGTTCTTC.

This clonotype has only a few counts. V and J are TRBV5-4 and TRBJ2-7; TRBD2 aligns across 10 bases. J gave up 5 bases and V 5 bases, and 13 bases lay outside the gene matches. Germline loops: CDR1 SGHNT, CDR2 YYREEE (reference sequence). The CDR3 length is 16 residues. CDR3 sequence: CASRPSQREGLNEQYF. The CDR3 nucleotides are TGTGCCAGCAGGCCCAGCCAGCGGGAGGGCCTCAACGAGCAGTACTTC.